This T cell receptor beta chain comes out of a study of OX40 agonist ivuxolimab in advanced cancers. At the level of the study: Ivuxolimab is a fully human IgG2 antibody that activates OX40 (CD134).

Broader study findings: Expanded peripheral T cells had an undetermined antigen specificity.

Produced via immunoSEQ multiplex PCR; TCRdb's table is partial and in-frame only. This table holds about 64,000 clones, 70% to 90% found once. This clone was detected only once. The antigen remains undetermined. Enrollment shut out patients with autoimmune disease history or systemic immunosuppression. The TCR originated in an adult with an advanced solid tumor such as melanoma, head and neck, liver or kidney cancer. The specimen comprised CD4+ or CD8+ T cells sorted from blood, sampled in a trial of the OX40 agonist ivuxolimab.

The CDR3 is CASRRDRGYGYTF. The CDR3 coding sequence is TGTGCCAGCAGACGGGACAGGGGGTATGGCTACACCTTC. The rearrangement links TRBV6-5 to TRBJ1-2; 11 bases line up with TRBD1. V lost 6 bases and J lost 5; bases outside the gene matches: 2. The CDR3 has 13 amino acids. Germline loops: CDR1 MNHEY, CDR2 SVGAGI.